This is a list of T cell receptor beta chains from one sample in a study of identical twins. TCRdb used MiXCR to reprocess the 5' RACE reads, holding one entry per CDR3 protein. This table has about 200,000 distinct CDR3 sequences, around a tenth appearing once. Sequenced: memory (CD45RO+) T cells sorted from blood. The receptors were gathered from a woman younger than 30 in good health. Each CDR3 is given with its conserved first and last residue. A D gene is named only where the DNA matches it firmly. A clone size is listed for some rows: how often the clone was seen (once, few, many), or a class if it is expanded.

len	abundance	d_gene	j_gene	v_gene	CDR3nt	CDR3aa
15	many	TRBD1	TRBJ2-7	TRBV5-5	TGTGCCAGCAGCCGACCTGGACAGGGGGTCCACGAGCAGTACTTC	CASSRPGQGVHEQYF
19	few	.	TRBJ1-1	TRBV27	TGTGCCAGCAGTTTATCGTTTGGGGTATGGGCCGGGGTTGGTACTGAAGCTTTCTTT	CASSLSFGVWAGVGTEAFF
16	few	TRBD1	TRBJ2-1	TRBV7-2	TGTGCCAGCAGCCCGGCCCCGGACAGGCTCTACAATGAGCAGTTCTTC	CASSPAPDRLYNEQFF
12	many	.	TRBJ2-3	TRBV20-1	TGCAGTGCGGGGGACGGCACAGATACGCAGTATTTT	CSAGDGTDTQYF
15	.	TRBD1	TRBJ1-2	TRBV18	TGTGCCAGCTTACCCACGGCGGGACAGGGGGATGGCTACACCTTC	CASLPTAGQGDGYTF
15	.	.	TRBJ1-4	TRBV18	TGTGCCAGCTCACCACGGCAGGGTCTAGGCGAAAAACTGTTTTTT	CASSPRQGLGEKLFF
13	.	.	TRBJ2-3	TRBV24-1	TGTGCCACCAGTGAGCAAAACACAGATACGCAGTATTTT	CATSEQNTDTQYF
17	.	TRBD2	TRBJ2-1	TRBV6-2/TRBV6-3	TGTGCCAGCAGTCTTAGGACTAGCGGGATAATTAGAAATGAGCAGTTCTTC	CASSLRTSGIIRNEQFF
14	many	.	TRBJ2-5	TRBV12-3/TRBV12-4	TGTGCCAGCAGTTTGACCGGCCACAGGGAGACCCAGTACTTC	CASSLTGHRETQYF
15	many	TRBD2	TRBJ2-5	TRBV20-1	TGCAGTGCTAGCCCTAATAGCGGGAGAGTCGGGACCCAGTACTTC	CSASPNSGRVGTQYF
16	few	TRBD2	TRBJ2-1	TRBV5-1	TGCGCCAGCAGCTCCAAAGCGGGGGGCCAGAACAATGAGCAGTTCTTC	CASSSKAGGQNNEQFF
16	many	.	TRBJ1-5	TRBV6-1	TGTGCCAGCAGTGAGGTGGAGGGATCGGGCAATCAGCCCCAGCATTTT	CASSEVEGSGNQPQHF
13	few	.	TRBJ1-4	TRBV20-1	TGCAGTGCTCTGGACACGGGAGCTGAAAAACTGTTTTTT	CSALDTGAEKLFF
15	.	TRBD2	TRBJ2-5	TRBV15	TGTGCCACCAGCCGAGGTAGCGGGGGCCAAGAGACCCAGTACTTC	CATSRGSGGQETQYF
14	many	.	TRBJ2-1	TRBV12-3/TRBV12-4	TGTGCCAGCAGTCTTCAGGGGAAAGGGGGTGAGCAGTTCTTC	CASSLQGKGGEQFF
12	few	.	TRBJ2-7	TRBV7-3	TGTGCCAGCAGCTCTGATACTCGGGAGCAGTACTTC	CASSSDTREQYF
13	.	.	TRBJ1-4	TRBV29-1	TGCAGCGTTTCGACAGGTTGGGGGGAAAAACTGTTTTTT	CSVSTGWGEKLFF
15	few	TRBD2	TRBJ2-1	TRBV4-3	TGCGCCAGCAGCCAAGCGGGACTAGCGGTACAGGAGCAGTTCTTC	CASSQAGLAVQEQFF
12	.	.	TRBJ2-1	TRBV20-1	TGCAGTGCTAGGGCATCACCCTGGGAGCAGTTCTTC	CSARASPWEQFF
14	.	TRBD2	TRBJ2-3	TRBV6-1	TGTGCCAGCAGTCAACGACTAGCGGCAGATACGCAGTATTTT	CASSQRLAADTQYF
17	.	TRBD1	TRBJ2-5	TRBV18	TGTGCCAGCTCACCCCGCCCAACCGGGACAGGGGGAGAGACCCAGTACTTC	CASSPRPTGTGGETQYF
13	.	.	TRBJ1-5	TRBV19	TGTGCCAGTAGAGGGTCTTGGGGCCAGCCCCAGCATTTT	CASRGSWGQPQHF
16	few	.	TRBJ2-6	TRBV7-2	TGTGCCAGCAGAAGCGCAAGGTCGTCTGGGGCCAACGTCCTGACTTTC	CASRSARSSGANVLTF
13	many	.	TRBJ2-3	TRBV3-1	TGTGCCAGCAGCCCTACCTTCCGAGATACGCAGTATTTT	CASSPTFRDTQYF
14	.	.	TRBJ2-7	TRBV6-1	TGTGCCAGCAAAAGCCTAGGGGGACCCTACGAGCAGTACTTC	CASKSLGGPYEQYF
15	.	TRBD1	TRBJ1-4	TRBV20-1	TGCAGTGCCCCCGACAGGGTGCCGACTAATGAAAAACTGTTTTTT	CSAPDRVPTNEKLFF
17	.	TRBD1	TRBJ1-2	TRBV5-1	TGCGCCAGCAGCTTGGACCCGGACAGGGGATCCCTCTATGGCTACACCTTC	CASSLDPDRGSLYGYTF
14	many	.	TRBJ2-2	TRBV25-1	TGTGCCAGCAGTGACCATCCTTTCGCCGGGGAGCTGTTTTTT	CASSDHPFAGELFF
8	.	.	TRBJ2-1	TRBV29-1	TGCAGCGTTGACGTACGGTTCTTC	CSVDVRFF
13	few	.	TRBJ2-2	TRBV20-1	TGCAGTGCTAGGAAATCTGGAACCGGGGAGCTGTTTTTT	CSARKSGTGELFF
14	few	.	TRBJ1-6	TRBV6-2/TRBV6-3	TGTGCCAGCAGTTACCTTGGAGGAAATTCACCCCTCCACTTT	CASSYLGGNSPLHF
14	.	.	TRBJ1-1	TRBV12-3/TRBV12-4	TGTGCCAGCACCCAAACGGACGGTTACACTGAAGCTTTCTTT	CASTQTDGYTEAFF
12	.	.	TRBJ1-2	TRBV4-1	TGCGCCAGCAGCCACGAGAACTATGGCTACACCTTC	CASSHENYGYTF
11	many	.	TRBJ2-2	TRBV7-9	TGTGCCAGCAGCTTTCTCGGGGAGCTGTTTTTT	CASSFLGELFF
17	many	TRBD1	TRBJ1-1	TRBV7-9	TGTGCCAGCAGCAAGGGGACAGGGGTTACTCGGGCTAGTGAAGCTTTCTTT	CASSKGTGVTRASEAFF
15	.	TRBD2	TRBJ2-1	TRBV4-1	TGCGCCAGCAGCCGACGGACTAGCGGGAGCGATGAGCAGTTCTTC	CASSRRTSGSDEQFF
15	few	TRBD1	TRBJ1-5	TRBV28	TGTGCCAGCAGCACGGGACAGACTAGCAATCAGCCCCAGCATTTT	CASSTGQTSNQPQHF
16	many	.	TRBJ1-1	TRBV5-1	TGCGCCAGCAGCTGGGGGGGCGGACATATGAACACTGAAGCTTTCTTT	CASSWGGGHMNTEAFF
15	.	TRBD1	TRBJ2-3	TRBV7-9	TGTGCCAGCAGCACCGACAGGGGGAGTGGAGATACGCAGTATTTT	CASSTDRGSGDTQYF
13	.	.	TRBJ2-5	TRBV20-1	TGCAGTGCTAGCGGGGGCGTCAAAGAGACCCAGTACTTC	CSASGGVKETQYF
11	many	TRBD1	TRBJ2-1	TRBV29-1	TGCAGCATCGACAGGGGCAATGAGCAGTTCTTC	CSIDRGNEQFF
14	.	.	TRBJ2-7	TRBV6-2/TRBV6-3	TGTGCCAGCAGTACTTGGACGAGCTCCTACGAGCAGTACTTC	CASSTWTSSYEQYF
18	.	.	TRBJ1-5	TRBV11-1	TGTGCCAGCAGCTTAGAGGGGGGGACCCCAACATCGTATCAGCCCCAGCATTTT	CASSLEGGTPTSYQPQHF
12	.	.	TRBJ2-1	TRBV7-2	TGTGCCAGCAGCTTACTGTGGGAAGAGCAGTTCTTC	CASSLLWEEQFF
13	many	.	TRBJ2-5	TRBV6-1	TGTGCCTGCAAAGCAGGGGGGCAAGAGACCCAGTACTTC	CACKAGGQETQYF
15	few	TRBD1	TRBJ1-5	TRBV3-1	TGTGCCAGCAGCCAAGACGGACAGGGGAGTCAGCCCCAGCATTTT	CASSQDGQGSQPQHF
15	few	TRBD2	TRBJ2-3	TRBV12-3/TRBV12-4	TGTGCCAGCACCCTTAGCGGGAGCCCCACCCCTACGCAGTATTTT	CASTLSGSPTPTQYF
15	few	TRBD2	TRBJ2-3	TRBV20-1	TGCAGTGCACTCCCCCCGGGACTAGCGAAAGATACGCAGTATTTT	CSALPPGLAKDTQYF
14	few	.	TRBJ2-7	TRBV20-1	TGCAGTGCTAGAGGGCCTAAGGAGTACTACGAGCAGTACTTC	CSARGPKEYYEQYF
17	few	TRBD2	TRBJ2-1	TRBV12-3/TRBV12-4	TGTGCCAGCAGTCCCTTCCTCCTAGCGGGGGTATTGGATGAGCAGTTCTTC	CASSPFLLAGVLDEQFF